Below, 32 T cell receptor beta chains from the same sample are listed, as sequenced in a study of blood T cell repertoires in COVID-19. The repertoire was sequenced with immunoSEQ multiplex PCR; TCRdb's copy has only in-frame clones and lacks some. The sample consists of fewer than 130,000 clones, around 79% of them appearing once. Material: peripheral blood. These receptors all come from a man in his 70s with active or convalescent COVID-19.

The chain is built from TRBV28 and TRBJ1-1; 7 nucleotides align to TRBD1. Germline-derived CDR1 and CDR2 are MDHEN and SYDVKM. The CDR3 runs 14 residues. Trimming took 3 bases from V and 6 from J; bases not matched to a gene: 7. CDR3 sequence (DNA): TGTGCCAGCAGTTTGGTAGGGGGCTGGGCTGAAGCTTTCTTT. Its protein product is CASSLVGGWAEAFF.

This chain connects TRBV6-1 to TRBJ2-1, with TRBD2 matching 11 bases. The J segment lost 7 bases and the V segment lost 3 bases, leaving 5 bases of the junction unmatched. Germline CDR1 is MNHNS and CDR2 is SASEGT. The CDR3 length is 15 residues. The chain's CDR3 is CASSDPSGGRNEQFF. As DNA, the CDR3 is TGTGCCAGCAGTGATCCTAGCGGGGGGCGAAATGAGCAGTTCTTC.

The chain joins TRBV2 to TRBJ1-6; possible D gene TRBD1, 6 bases. Germline V lookup: CDR1 SNHLY, CDR2 FYNNEI. V dropped 2 bases and J dropped 8 bases, with 16 bases sitting between them. The CDR3 contains 16 residues. In nucleotides, the CDR3 is TGTGCCAGCAGTGAATTCGGACAGCAGTCCTATTCACCCCTCCACTTT. This sequence encodes CASSEFGQQSYSPLHF.

J is TRBJ2-7 and V is TRBV5-1; 9 bases are a match to TRBD2. V lost 4 bases, J lost 3 bases, and 11 bases stayed unmatched. Germline V CDR1 and CDR2: SGHRS, YFSETQ. This CDR3 has 16 residues. The CDR3 sequence is CASSPSVAGVHYEQYF. The CDR3 DNA reads as TGCGCCAGCAGCCCGTCGGTAGCGGGGGTTCACTACGAGCAGTACTTC. Full variable domain (remainder filled in from reference TRBV5-1 and TRBJ2-7): KAGVTQTPRYLIKTRGQQVTLSCSPISGHRSVSWYQQTPGQGLQFLFEYFSETQRNKGNFPGRFSGRQFSNSRSEMNVSTLELGDSALYLCASSPSVAGVHYEQYFGPGTRLTVT.

The chain combines TRBV2 with TRBJ2-3; D is unclear. V was pared by 7 bases and J by 3 bases, with 14 bases between. The germline V gene encodes CDR1 SNHLY and CDR2 FYNNEI. The CDR3 is 14 residues long. The CDR3: CASKGSQVTDTQYF. Written as DNA, the CDR3 is TGTGCCAGCAAAGGAAGCCAGGTAACAGATACGCAGTATTTT.

A single count supports this clone. The rearrangement joins TRBV9 to TRBJ1-2, with TRBD1 identical over 9 bases. The CDR3 sequence is 15 residues long. V trimming: 1 base; J trimming: 6 bases; junction bases outside the gene matches: 7. Germline loops: CDR1 SGDLS, CDR2 YYNGEE. DNA of the CDR3: TGTGCCAGCAGCGTAAAGGCAACAGGGGGCGATGGCTACACCTTC. Amino acid sequence: CASSVKATGGDGYTF.

This rearrangement joins TRBV6-6 to TRBJ1-1; TRBD1 matches at 7 bases. V lost 7 bases and J lost 1; bases outside the gene matches: 6. Germline CDR1 MNHNY, CDR2 SVGAGI (reference sequence). The CDR3 totals 14 residues. In DNA form, the CDR3 reads TGTGCCAGCACCTCTGGGACAGCGAACACTGAAGCTTTCTTT. It translates to CASTSGTANTEAFF.

This clone has just one count. V is TRBV28 and J is TRBJ1-2; 8 nucleotides match TRBD1. Trimming took 5 bases from V and 1 from J; bases not matched to a gene: 3. The V gene's germline CDR1 is MDHEN and CDR2 SYDVKM. The CDR3 loop spans 14 amino acids. CDR3 DNA sequence: TGTGCCAGCAGTACAGACAGGGGTAACTATGGCTACACCTTC. Translation gives CASSTDRGNYGYTF.

In its sample, this clone was seen once. J is TRBJ2-1 and V is TRBV12-5, with D perhaps matching TRBD2 (5 bases). From germline, CDR1 is LGHNT and CDR2 FRNRAP. This CDR3 is 14 amino acids long. Trimming removed 5 bases at V and 7 bases at J, with 15 bases between. CDR3 loop: CASGLSTNLNEQFF. Written as DNA, the CDR3 is TGTGCTAGTGGTCTGTCGACTAACTTAAATGAGCAGTTCTTC. The full variable domain, its missing parts supplied by reference TRBV12-5 and TRBJ2-1, is DARVTQTPRHKVTEMGQEVTMRCQPILGHNTVFWYRQTMMQGLELLAYFRNRAPLDDSGMPKDRFSAEMPDATLATLKIQPSEPRDSAVYFCASGLSTNLNEQFFGPGTRLTVL.

J is TRBJ1-2 and V is TRBV15; no clear D gene. The germline V and J ends were trimmed by 3 bases and 6 bases, with 17 bases remaining between them. The CDR3 consists of 15 residues. CDR1 and CDR2 from the germline V gene are LNHNV and YYDKDF (reference sequence). CDR3 loop: CATSSDTGFQDGYTF. The CDR3 DNA follows: TGTGCCACCAGCAGTGATACGGGGTTTCAGGATGGCTACACCTTC.

This clone was detected a few times. V usage is TRBV4-2 and J usage is TRBJ2-7, with D possibly being TRBD2 (5 bases). The CDR3 extends over 15 amino acids. The germline CDR1 and CDR2 sequences are LGHNA and YNFKEQ. Trimming took off 1 base at V and 5 bases at J, with 15 bases between the two ends. CDR3 sequence: CASSQVRSGSHEQYF. The CDR3 DNA follows: TGTGCCAGCAGCCAAGTCAGGTCGGGGAGCCACGAGCAGTACTTC.

The chain combines TRBV10-2 with TRBJ1-3, with no clear D. Germline V CDR1 and CDR2: WSHSY, SAAADI. V dropped 4 bases and J dropped 2 bases, with 12 bases sitting between them. The CDR3 runs to 15 residues. The CDR3 region has the DNA TGCGCCAGCAGTGGGGCGTACTTCCCTGGAAACACCATATATTTT. Amino acid sequence: CASSGAYFPGNTIYF.

This chain uses TRBV28 with TRBJ1-1; a weak D match, TRBD1 (5 bases). V was pared by 2 bases and J by 1 base, with 14 bases between. The CDR3 is made up of 16 amino acids. CDR1 is MDHEN, CDR2 SYDVKM, per germline. CDR3 in amino acids: CASSLTAAGGNTEAFF. The CDR3 nucleotides are TGTGCCAGCAGTTTAACCGCCGCCGGGGGGAACACTGAAGCTTTCTTT.

This chain uses TRBV7-8 with TRBJ2-5; 13 nucleotides line up with TRBD2. V shed 5 bases, J shed 3 bases, and the junction held 6 bases outside the gene matches. CDR1 and CDR2 from the germline V gene are SGHVS and FQNEAQ. The CDR3 length is 16 residues. The CDR3 DNA sequence: TGTGCCAGCAGCCGCCAGACTAGCGGGGGGAAAGAGACCCAGTACTTC. Encoded protein: CASSRQTSGGKETQYF.

This chain connects TRBV5-1 to TRBJ2-5, with TRBD1 identical over 10 bases. V was pared by 1 base and J by 5 bases, with 8 bases of the junction left unmatched. Germline CDR1 reads SGHRS; CDR2 reads YFSETQ. There are 16 residues in the CDR3. The CDR3 DNA sequence: TGCGCCAGCAGCTTGTTTGGGACAGGGGATGGGGAGACCCAGTACTTC. Amino acids: CASSLFGTGDGETQYF.

The gene calls are TRBV12-5 and TRBJ1-5; D unclear. The CDR3 is 15 residues long. The V and J ends lost 7 bases and 0 bases respectively, with 13 bases between them. The V gene's germline CDR1 is LGHNT and CDR2 FRNRAP. The CDR3 protein is CASDNIDNSNQPQHF. CDR3 bases: TGTGCTAGTGATAACATCGATAATAGCAATCAGCCCCAGCATTTT.

J is TRBJ1-5 and V is TRBV27, with D tentatively TRBD1 (6 bases). The CDR3 has 15 amino acids. Germline V gene data show CDR1 as MNHEY and CDR2 as SMNVEV (reference sequence). Trimming removed 3 bases from V and 2 bases from J, with 11 bases in between. CDR3 coding DNA: TGTGCCAGCAGTTTTAGGGGGGGTGGCAATCAGCCCCAGCATTTT. It codes for CASSFRGGGNQPQHF.

The chain joins TRBV7-9 to TRBJ2-1; 10 bases are shared with TRBD2. The CDR3 consists of 16 residues. Unmatched junction bases numbered 7, after V lost 4 bases and J lost 4 bases. Germline CDR1 SEHNR, CDR2 FQNEAQ (reference sequence). CDR3 amino acids: CASSSPSGGLYNEQFF. DNA of the CDR3: TGTGCCAGCAGCTCCCCTAGCGGGGGCTTATACAATGAGCAGTTCTTC.

The gene calls are TRBV18 and TRBJ1-5, with D possibly being TRBD1 (5 bases). Germline assignment: CDR1 KGHSH and CDR2 LQKENI. The CDR3 runs 13 residues. The V and J ends lost 4 bases and 4 bases respectively, with 8 bases between them. The CDR3 DNA is TGTGCCAGCTCACAGGGGCCTAATCAGCCCCAGCATTTT. Translated, it gives CASSQGPNQPQHF. Full variable domain (missing parts from reference TRBV18 and TRBJ1-5): NAGVMQNPRHLVRRRGQEARLRCSPMKGHSHVYWYRQLPEEGLKFMVYLQKENIIDESGMPKERFSAEFPKEGPSILRIQQVVRGDSAAYFCASSQGPNQPQHFGDGTRLSIL.

This chain links TRBV29-1 with TRBJ2-7, with 9 bases identical to TRBD1. Losses at the gene ends were 6 bases for V and 4 bases for J; bases not matched to a gene: 7. The CDR3 has 13 amino acids. Germline CDR1 SQVTM, CDR2 ANQGSEA. As DNA, the CDR3 is TGCAGCGTAACCCAGACAGGGGGGTACGAGCAGTACTTC. It codes for CSVTQTGGYEQYF.

The V and J genes are TRBV5-6 and TRBJ1-5, with D uncertain. Per the germline V gene, CDR1 is SGHDT and CDR2 is YYEEEE. V lost 0 bases, J lost 11 bases, and 9 bases lay in between. There are 12 residues in the CDR3. In DNA, the CDR3 is TGTGCCAGCAGCTTGGCGTTTTCGGCCCAGCATTTT. It specifies CASSLAFSAQHF.

V and J are TRBV4-1 and TRBJ1-1, with unresolved D. This CDR3 has 15 residues. V shed 1 base and J shed 4 bases, with 13 bases lying between them. From germline, CDR1 is MGHRA and CDR2 YSYEKL. The CDR3 coding sequence is TGCGCCAGCAGCCAAGCGCGGAGTTCGGGCACTGAAGCTTTCTTT. Its translation: CASSQARSSGTEAFF.

V usage is TRBV20-1 and J usage is TRBJ1-6; possible D gene TRBD1, 6 bases. The CDR3 loop spans 14 amino acids. Looked up from germline, CDR1 is DFQATT and CDR2 is SNEGSKA (reference sequence). V was clipped by 3 bases and J by 3 bases, with 9 bases between them. The CDR3: CSASQGYYNSPLHF. The CDR3 nucleotides read TGCAGTGCTAGTCAGGGGTACTATAATTCACCCCTCCACTTT.

The J gene is TRBJ2-7, the V gene TRBV19; 11 bases match TRBD2. CDR1 and CDR2 from the germline V gene are LNHDA and SQIVND (reference sequence). CDR3 length: 15 amino acids. V lost 5 bases, J lost 6 bases, and 9 bases stayed unmatched. The CDR3 here is CASSVTSGSEAEQYF. CDR3 in DNA: TGTGCCAGTAGTGTCACTAGCGGGAGCGAGGCCGAGCAGTACTTC. Complete variable domain (other parts from reference TRBV19 and TRBJ2-7): DGGITQSPKYLFRKEGQNVTLSCEQNLNHDAMYWYRQDPGQGLRLIYYSQIVNDFQKGDIAEGYSVSREKKESFPLTVTSAQKNPTAFYLCASSVTSGSEAEQYFGPGTRLTVT.

The J gene is TRBJ2-7, the V gene TRBV10-3; 9 positions agree with TRBD1. The V segment lost 2 bases and the J segment 4 bases; nucleotides outside the gene matches: 3. The germline V gene encodes CDR1 ENHRY and CDR2 SYGVKD. CDR3 size: 14 residues. CDR3 nucleotide sequence: TGTGCCATCAGTGAGGGGACAGGGTCGTACGAGCAGTACTTC. Protein: CAISEGTGSYEQYF.

The V and J genes are TRBV6-5 and TRBJ2-1, with D perhaps TRBD2 (6 bases). V was clipped by 7 bases and J by 0 bases, with 13 bases between them. The CDR3 consists of 15 residues. Germline V gene sequence: CDR1 MNHEY, CDR2 SVGAGI. Here the CDR3 reads CASILGLPSYNEQFF. In DNA, the CDR3 is TGTGCCAGCATCCTGGGACTGCCCTCCTACAATGAGCAGTTCTTC.

CDR3 sequence: CASGLVQMGGSFGNTIYF. The DNA of the CDR3 is TGTGCTAGTGGTTTGGTACAAATGGGGGGTTCATTTGGAAACACCATATATTTT. The chain links TRBV12-5 to TRBJ1-3; possibly TRBD1 for D (5 bases). Germline CDR1 LGHNT, CDR2 FRNRAP. The CDR3 has 18 amino acids. Trimming pared 0 bases from V and 3 bases from J, leaving 18 bases between.

The CDR3 nucleotides are TGTGCCAGTAGCCGGGGGGGATACAATGAGCAGTTCTTC. Its protein product is CASSRGGYNEQFF. The rearrangement uses TRBV19 and TRBJ2-1; 8 bases are shared with TRBD2. This CDR3 is 13 amino acids long. Per the germline V gene, CDR1 is LNHDA and CDR2 is SQIVND (reference sequence). V lost 6 bases and J lost 4; bases outside the gene matches: 2.

The J gene is TRBJ2-3, the V gene TRBV29-1; D may be TRBD1 (5 bases). The CDR3 length is 15 residues. Between the trimmed V and J ends, which lost 1 base and 0 bases, there was a span of 11 bases. Germline CDR1 and CDR2: SQVTM and ANQGSEA. CDR3 protein: CSVEAQGTSTDTQYF. The CDR3 DNA follows: TGCAGCGTTGAAGCCCAGGGTACTAGCACAGATACGCAGTATTTT.

V and J are TRBV19 and TRBJ1-4, with 8 bases identical to TRBD1. Germline CDR1 LNHDA, CDR2 SQIVND (reference sequence). Trimming cost V 6 bases and J 1 base; bases outside gene matches: 1. The CDR3 spans 14 residues. CDR3 in amino acids: CASRDRGTNEKLFF. CDR3 nucleotides: TGTGCCAGTAGAGACAGGGGAACTAATGAAAAACTGTTTTTT.

The chain joins TRBV5-1 to TRBJ2-7; a weak D match, TRBD1 (5 bases). V lost 1 base to trimming and J lost 2 bases, with 10 bases between them. In germline, CDR1 is SGHRS, CDR2 YFSETQ. The CDR3 spans 14 residues. For the CDR3, the DNA is TGCGCCAGCAGCTTGACAGGAAACCCCTACGAGCAGTACTTC. Its protein product is CASSLTGNPYEQYF. Full variable domain (outside the CDR3, taken from reference TRBV5-1 and TRBJ2-7): KAGVTQTPRYLIKTRGQQVTLSCSPISGHRSVSWYQQTPGQGLQFLFEYFSETQRNKGNFPGRFSGRQFSNSRSEMNVSTLELGDSALYLCASSLTGNPYEQYFGPGTRLTVT.

The V gene is TRBV3-1 (or the pseudogene TRBV3-2), the J gene TRBJ2-5; 10 bases match TRBD1. V trimming: 3 bases; J trimming: 3 bases; junction bases outside the gene matches: 16. The length of the CDR3 is 19 residues. CDR1 and CDR2 (germline): LGHDT, YNNKEL (reference sequence). Here the CDR3 DNA reads TGTGCCAGCAGCCACCCTGACAGGGGGCTGAACAGTGGTGAAGAGACCCAGTACTTC. This translates into CASSHPDRGLNSGEETQYF.